This TCR beta chain is drawn from a study of blood T cell repertoires in COVID-19. Of note for this clone: Different DNA sequences within this sample yield the same CDR3.

Profiling relied on immunoSEQ multiplex PCR, and the TCRdb table lists in-frame clones only, not all of them. Of 250,000 to 300,000 clones listed, about 93% are singletons. This study enrolled people aged roughly 18 to 90 from about two dozen US geographic areas. The clonotype comes from a woman younger than 45 who had recovered from COVID-19. The sample consisted of PBMCs or T cells enriched from blood (not recorded which).

CDR3 residues: CASRQTGLWTQYF. CDR3 in DNA: TGTGCCAGCAGACAAACAGGGTTGTGGACCCAGTACTTC. The chain uses TRBV6-5 and TRBJ2-5; perhaps TRBD1 as D (6 bases). The V end lost 6 bases, the J end lost 7 bases, and 15 bases lay between the germline ends. In germline, CDR1 is MNHEY, CDR2 SVGAGI. This CDR3 is built from 13 residues.